Listed below are T cell receptor beta chains from one sample, sequenced in a study of T cell responses to AZD1222 COVID-19 vaccine. The assay was immunoSEQ multiplex PCR, and TCRdb's table has in-frame clones only and misses some. The sample consists of just over 90,000 clones, more than 80% of them appearing once. The sequenced sample was peripheral blood, obtained 28 days after the second AZD1222 dose. The receptors shown here come from an adult who received the AZD1222 COVID-19 vaccine. CDR3s include the opening cysteine and the closing phenylalanine or tryptophan. Expanded clones are given a class, and other clones once, few, many or no size at all.

clone size: .
V gene: TRBV29-1
CDR3 protein: CSVAGGEYGYTF

clone size: .
V gene: TRBV18
CDR3 protein: CASSPPGQYGNQPQHF

clone size: .
V gene: TRBV20-1
CDR3 protein: CSASRSDSYEQYF

clone size: .
V gene: TRBV19
CDR3 protein: CASSHRTGLDTGELFF

clone size: .
V gene: TRBV6-5
CDR3 protein: CASSYGTSDTGELFF

clone size: few
V gene: TRBV18
CDR3 protein: CASSLPGGARSGANVLTF

clone size: .
V gene: TRBV11-3
CDR3 protein: CASSSGDHEQYF

clone size: .
V gene: TRBV9
CDR3 protein: CASSVDIGEQGTITDTQYF

clone size: .
V gene: TRBV6-2/TRBV6-3
CDR3 protein: CASSYSTSTDTQYF

clone size: .
V gene: TRBV7-2
CDR3 protein: CASSLEDLTQYF

clone size: .
V gene: TRBV5-5
CDR3 protein: CASSLSGTGGRNEQFF

clone size: .
V gene: TRBV7-6
CDR3 protein: CASTPAGISGNTIYF

clone size: few
V gene: TRBV2
CDR3 protein: CASSEPGQGANYGYTF

clone size: once
V gene: TRBV5-1
CDR3 protein: CASSELESEAFF

clone size: .
V gene: TRBV6-5
CDR3 protein: CASSYTGGTEAFF

clone size: .
V gene: TRBV7-2
CDR3 protein: CASSSSGTAKQETQYF

clone size: .
V gene: TRBV6-6
CDR3 protein: CASVPPGLPNEQFF

clone size: .
V gene: TRBV27
CDR3 protein: CASSTMGTGPSPLHF

clone size: .
V gene: TRBV5-6
CDR3 protein: CASSAAWRVNTEAFF

clone size: .
V gene: TRBV6-6
CDR3 protein: CASRPSEGPTEAFF

clone size: .
V gene: TRBV6-5
CDR3 protein: CASTDGSSYNSPLHF

clone size: once
V gene: TRBV15
CDR3 protein: CATSRSKDQGAGETQYF

clone size: .
V gene: TRBV13
CDR3 protein: CASSFFRTGLLEAAKAFF

clone size: once
V gene: TRBV27
CDR3 protein: CASSFIGSSYEQYF

clone size: .
V gene: TRBV18
CDR3 protein: CASSPRSGGMLSTAVNSPLHF

clone size: .
V gene: TRBV6-5
CDR3 protein: CASHPGQGTGELFF

clone size: .
V gene: TRBV5-1
CDR3 protein: CASSGFANYGYTF

clone size: .
V gene: TRBV5-6
CDR3 protein: CASSLWQTFFANTEAFF

clone size: .
V gene: TRBV7-3
CDR3 protein: CASSLHRWRKRTGYYYGYTF

clone size: .
V gene: TRBV6-5
CDR3 protein: CASRTLFTGEVPQYF

clone size: .
V gene: TRBV11-2
CDR3 protein: CASSLVAGTNEQYF

clone size: .
V gene: TRBV20-1
CDR3 protein: CSASHPTNTEAFF

clone size: once
V gene: TRBV5-1
CDR3 protein: CASSFPETSINEQFF

clone size: .
V gene: TRBV7-2
CDR3 protein: CASSLWGMAPGANVLTF

clone size: .
V gene: TRBV6-2/TRBV6-3
CDR3 protein: CASSYSGGATDTQYF

clone size: .
V gene: TRBV2
CDR3 protein: CASRSLGTGGLGTFYGYTF

clone size: .
V gene: TRBV15
CDR3 protein: CATSGPGQHNSPLHF

clone size: .
V gene: TRBV6-2/TRBV6-3
CDR3 protein: CASSQSPDTEAFF

clone size: .
V gene: TRBV7-3
CDR3 protein: CASSPTRIFLSGELFF

clone size: .
V gene: TRBV4-2
CDR3 protein: CASSQGGLGGELFF

clone size: once
V gene: TRBV7-3
CDR3 protein: CASSLTGASEAFF

clone size: .
V gene: TRBV3-1/TRBV3-2
CDR3 protein: CASSQEGLNEAFF

clone size: .
V gene: TRBV5-5
CDR3 protein: CASSLSGNYEQYF

clone size: .
V gene: TRBV30
CDR3 protein: CAWRGSGGYTDTQYF

clone size: .
V gene: TRBV5-1
CDR3 protein: CASSFGWTGNETQYF

clone size: .
V gene: TRBV9
CDR3 protein: CASSPLAGASYEQYF

clone size: few
V gene: TRBV5-1
CDR3 protein: CASSTGLAEGDTQYF

clone size: once
V gene: TRBV5-1
CDR3 protein: CASSFGQGEETQYF

clone size: .
V gene: TRBV19
CDR3 protein: CASSIFLNTEAFF

clone size: .
V gene: TRBV19
CDR3 protein: CASRMGSGAGELFF

clone size: .
V gene: TRBV3-1/TRBV3-2
CDR3 protein: CASSQETGRAYGYTF

clone size: .
V gene: TRBV3-1/TRBV3-2
CDR3 protein: CASSQDLGGGYGYTF

clone size: .
V gene: TRBV29-1
CDR3 protein: CSTRTSGSAETQYF

clone size: .
V gene: TRBV20-1
CDR3 protein: CSASLGTEQYF

clone size: .
V gene: TRBV7-9
CDR3 protein: CASSSGRDSSYEQYF

clone size: .
V gene: TRBV18
CDR3 protein: CASSPPQGLGKTF

clone size: .
V gene: TRBV5-6
CDR3 protein: CASSLWGSSNQPQHF

clone size: .
V gene: TRBV21-1
CDR3 protein: CASSKGSTSGGQETQYF

clone size: .
V gene: TRBV7-9
CDR3 protein: CASSLKWEQFF